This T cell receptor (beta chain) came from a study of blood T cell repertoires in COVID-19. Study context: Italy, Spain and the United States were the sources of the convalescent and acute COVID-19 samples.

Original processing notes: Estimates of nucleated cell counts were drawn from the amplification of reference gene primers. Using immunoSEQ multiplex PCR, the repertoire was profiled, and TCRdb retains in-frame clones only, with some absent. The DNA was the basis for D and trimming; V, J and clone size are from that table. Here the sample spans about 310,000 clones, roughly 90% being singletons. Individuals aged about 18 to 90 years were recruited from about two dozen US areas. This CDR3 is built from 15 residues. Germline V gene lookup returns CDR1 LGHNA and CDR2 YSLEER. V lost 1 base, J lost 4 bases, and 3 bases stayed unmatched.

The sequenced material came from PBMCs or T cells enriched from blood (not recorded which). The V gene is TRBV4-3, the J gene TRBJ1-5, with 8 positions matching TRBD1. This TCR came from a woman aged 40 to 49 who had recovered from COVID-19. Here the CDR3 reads CASSQGTGRNQPQHF. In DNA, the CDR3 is TGCGCCAGCAGCCAAGGGACAGGGAGAAATCAGCCCCAGCATTTT.